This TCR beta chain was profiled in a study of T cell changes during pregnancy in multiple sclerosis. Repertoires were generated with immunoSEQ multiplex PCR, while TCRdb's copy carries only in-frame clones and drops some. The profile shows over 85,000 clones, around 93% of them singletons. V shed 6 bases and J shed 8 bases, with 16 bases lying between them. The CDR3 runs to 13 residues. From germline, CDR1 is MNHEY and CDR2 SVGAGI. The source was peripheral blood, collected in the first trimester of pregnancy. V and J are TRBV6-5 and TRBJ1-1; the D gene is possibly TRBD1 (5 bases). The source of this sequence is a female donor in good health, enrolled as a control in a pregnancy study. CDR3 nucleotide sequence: TGTGCCAGCAGATCCACCGCTAACAGGGAAGCTTTCTTT. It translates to CASRSTANREAFF.